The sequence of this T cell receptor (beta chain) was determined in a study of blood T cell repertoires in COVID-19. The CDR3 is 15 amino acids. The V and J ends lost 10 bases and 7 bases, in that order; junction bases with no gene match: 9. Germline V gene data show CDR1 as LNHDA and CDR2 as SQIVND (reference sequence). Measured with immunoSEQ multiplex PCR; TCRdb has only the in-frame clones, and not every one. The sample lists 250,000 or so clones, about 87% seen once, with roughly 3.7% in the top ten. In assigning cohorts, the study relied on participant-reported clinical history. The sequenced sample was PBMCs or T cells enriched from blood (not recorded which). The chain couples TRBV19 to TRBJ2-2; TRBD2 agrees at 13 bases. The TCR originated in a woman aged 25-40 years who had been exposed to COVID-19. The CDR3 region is CATGGLAGWNGELFF. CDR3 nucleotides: TGTGCCACCGGGGGACTAGCGGGATGGAACGGGGAGCTGTTTTTT.